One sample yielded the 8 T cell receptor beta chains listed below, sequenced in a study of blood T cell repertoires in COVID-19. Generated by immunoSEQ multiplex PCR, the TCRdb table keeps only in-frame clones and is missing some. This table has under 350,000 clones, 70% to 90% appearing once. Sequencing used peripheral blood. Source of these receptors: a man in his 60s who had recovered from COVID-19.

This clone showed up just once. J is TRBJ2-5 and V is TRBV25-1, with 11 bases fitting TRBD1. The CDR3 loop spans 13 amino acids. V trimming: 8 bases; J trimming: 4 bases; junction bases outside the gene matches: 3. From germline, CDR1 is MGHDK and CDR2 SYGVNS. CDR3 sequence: CASGQGAGETQYF. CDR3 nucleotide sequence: TGTGCCAGCGGACAGGGGGCAGGAGAGACCCAGTACTTC.

DNA for the CDR3: TGTGCCAGCAGTTACGCGGCGGAGACCTACGAGCAGTACTTC. The encoded protein is CASSYAAETYEQYF. This chain uses TRBV6-5 with TRBJ2-7; D call uncertain. V dropped 2 bases and J dropped 2 bases, with 10 bases sitting between them. The CDR3 has 14 amino acids. Germline CDR1 reads MNHEY; CDR2 reads SVGAGI.

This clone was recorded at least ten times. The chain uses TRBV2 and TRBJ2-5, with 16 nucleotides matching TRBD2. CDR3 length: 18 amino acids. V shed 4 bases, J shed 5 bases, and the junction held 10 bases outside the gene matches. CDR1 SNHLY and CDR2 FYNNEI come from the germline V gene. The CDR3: CASSGFGTSGRAVETQYF. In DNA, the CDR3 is TGTGCCAGCAGTGGTTTCGGGACTAGCGGGAGGGCCGTGGAGACCCAGTACTTC.

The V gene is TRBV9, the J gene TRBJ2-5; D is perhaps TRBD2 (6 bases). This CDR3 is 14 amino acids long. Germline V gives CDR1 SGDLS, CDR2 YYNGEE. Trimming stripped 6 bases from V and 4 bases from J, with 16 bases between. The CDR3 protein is CASNVGGGTETQYF. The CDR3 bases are TGTGCCAGCAACGTCGGGGGTGGGACAGAGACCCAGTACTTC. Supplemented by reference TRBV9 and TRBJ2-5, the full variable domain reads DSGVTQTPKHLITATGQRVTLRCSPRSGDLSVYWYQQSLDQGLQFLIQYYNGEERAKGNILERFSAQQFPDLHSELNLSSLELGDSALYFCASNVGGGTETQYFGPGTRLLVL.

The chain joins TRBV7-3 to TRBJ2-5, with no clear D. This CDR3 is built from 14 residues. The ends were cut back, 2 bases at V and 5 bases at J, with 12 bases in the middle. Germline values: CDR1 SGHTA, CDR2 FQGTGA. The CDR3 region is CASSLSGPRETQYF. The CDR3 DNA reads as TGTGCCAGCAGCTTATCCGGTCCCCGGGAGACCCAGTACTTC.

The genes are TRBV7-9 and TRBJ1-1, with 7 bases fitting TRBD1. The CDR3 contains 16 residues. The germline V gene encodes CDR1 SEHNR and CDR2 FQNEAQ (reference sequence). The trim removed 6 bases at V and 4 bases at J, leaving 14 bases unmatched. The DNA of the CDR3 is TGTGCCAGCAGTCTAGGGTGGGACAGCCCGGGCACTGAAGCTTTCTTT. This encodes CASSLGWDSPGTEAFF.

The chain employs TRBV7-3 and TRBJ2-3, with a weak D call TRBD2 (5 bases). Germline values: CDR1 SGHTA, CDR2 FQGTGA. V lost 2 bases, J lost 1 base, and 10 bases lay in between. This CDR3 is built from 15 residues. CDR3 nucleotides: TGTGCCAGCAGCTTAGGGGAGTGGGGCACAGATACGCAGTATTTT. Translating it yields CASSLGEWGTDTQYF.

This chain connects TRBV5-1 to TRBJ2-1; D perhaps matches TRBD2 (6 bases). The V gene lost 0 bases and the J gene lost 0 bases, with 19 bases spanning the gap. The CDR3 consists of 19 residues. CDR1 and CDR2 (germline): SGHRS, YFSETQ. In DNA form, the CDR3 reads TGCGCCAGCAGCTTGGGTGGCGGGATGGTATCGACCTCCTACAATGAGCAGTTCTTC. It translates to CASSLGGGMVSTSYNEQFF.